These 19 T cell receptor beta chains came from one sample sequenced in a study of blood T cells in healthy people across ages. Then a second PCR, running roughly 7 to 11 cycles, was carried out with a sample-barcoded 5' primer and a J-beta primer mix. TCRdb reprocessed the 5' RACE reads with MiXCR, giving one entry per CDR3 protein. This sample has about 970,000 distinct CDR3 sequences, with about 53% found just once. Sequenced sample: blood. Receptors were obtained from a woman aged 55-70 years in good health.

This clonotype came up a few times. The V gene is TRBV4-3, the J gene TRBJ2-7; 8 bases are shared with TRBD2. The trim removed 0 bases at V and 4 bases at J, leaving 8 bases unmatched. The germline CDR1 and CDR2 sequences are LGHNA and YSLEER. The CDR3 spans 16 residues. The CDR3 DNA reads TGCGCCAGCAGCCAAGATGACGACGGGAGGGCTTACGAGCAGTACTTC. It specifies CASSQDDDGRAYEQYF.

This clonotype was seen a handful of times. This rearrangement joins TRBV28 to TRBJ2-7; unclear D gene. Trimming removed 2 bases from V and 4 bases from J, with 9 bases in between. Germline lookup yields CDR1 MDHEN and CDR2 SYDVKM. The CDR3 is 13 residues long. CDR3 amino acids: CASSLQQSYEQYF. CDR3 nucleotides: TGTGCCAGCAGTTTACAGCAGAGTTACGAGCAGTACTTC. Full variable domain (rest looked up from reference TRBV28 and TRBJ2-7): DVKVTQSSRYLVKRTGEKVFLECVQDMDHENMFWYRQDPGLGLRLIYFSYDVKMKEKGDIPEGYSVSREKKERFSLILESASTNQTSMYLCASSLQQSYEQYFGPGTRLTVT.

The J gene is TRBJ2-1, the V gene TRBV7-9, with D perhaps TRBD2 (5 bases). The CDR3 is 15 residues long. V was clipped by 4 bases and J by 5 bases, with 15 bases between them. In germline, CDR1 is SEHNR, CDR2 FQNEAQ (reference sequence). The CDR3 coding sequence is TGTGCCAGCAGCTCCCATTTCGGGGAGCACAATGAGCAGTTCTTC. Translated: CASSSHFGEHNEQFF.

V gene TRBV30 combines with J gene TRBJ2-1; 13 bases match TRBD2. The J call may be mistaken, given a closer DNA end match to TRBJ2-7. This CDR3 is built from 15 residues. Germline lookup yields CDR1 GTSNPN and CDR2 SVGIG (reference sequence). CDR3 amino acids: CAWSRRTSGSYEQYF. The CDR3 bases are TGTGCCTGGAGTAGACGGACTAGCGGGAGCTACGAGCAGTACTTC.

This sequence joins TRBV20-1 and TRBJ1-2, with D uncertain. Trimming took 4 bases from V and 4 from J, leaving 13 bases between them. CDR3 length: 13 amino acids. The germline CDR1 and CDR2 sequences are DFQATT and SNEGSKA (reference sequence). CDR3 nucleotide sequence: TGCAGTGCTACTAGGCGGTTAATCTATGGCTACACCTTC. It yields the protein CSATRRLIYGYTF.

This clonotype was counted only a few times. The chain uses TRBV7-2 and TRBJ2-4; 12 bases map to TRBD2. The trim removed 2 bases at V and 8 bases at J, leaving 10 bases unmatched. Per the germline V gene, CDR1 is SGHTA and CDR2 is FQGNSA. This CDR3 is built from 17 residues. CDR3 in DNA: TGTGCCAGCAGCTTACGGGTTCTAGCGGGAGGGAGATACATTCAGTACTTC. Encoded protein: CASSLRVLAGGRYIQYF.

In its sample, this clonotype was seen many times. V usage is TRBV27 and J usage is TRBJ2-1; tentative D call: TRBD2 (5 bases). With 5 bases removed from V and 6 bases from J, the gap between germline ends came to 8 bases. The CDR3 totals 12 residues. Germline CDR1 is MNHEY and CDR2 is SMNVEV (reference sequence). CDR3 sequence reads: CASSRTGNEQFF. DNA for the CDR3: TGTGCCAGCAGTCGGACTGGCAATGAGCAGTTCTTC.

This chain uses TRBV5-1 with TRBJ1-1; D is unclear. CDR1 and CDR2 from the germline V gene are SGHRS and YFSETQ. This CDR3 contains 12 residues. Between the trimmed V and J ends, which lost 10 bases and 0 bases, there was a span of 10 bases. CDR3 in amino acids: CASLGLNTEAFF. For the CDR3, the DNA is TGCGCCTCCTTAGGGCTGAACACTGAAGCTTTCTTT.

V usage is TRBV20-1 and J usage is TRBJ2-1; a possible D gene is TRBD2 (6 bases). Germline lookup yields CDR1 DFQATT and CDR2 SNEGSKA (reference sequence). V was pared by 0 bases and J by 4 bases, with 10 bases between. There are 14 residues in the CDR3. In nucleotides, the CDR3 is TGCAGTGCTAGAGATGGGGAGGTGTACAATGAGCAGTTCTTC. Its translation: CSARDGEVYNEQFF.

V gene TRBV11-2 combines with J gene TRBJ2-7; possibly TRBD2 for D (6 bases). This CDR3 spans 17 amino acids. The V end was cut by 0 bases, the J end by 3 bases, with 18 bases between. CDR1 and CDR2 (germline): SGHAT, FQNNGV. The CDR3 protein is CASSLDSRRGGLYEQYF. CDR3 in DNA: TGTGCCAGCAGCTTAGATTCCAGACGAGGAGGGCTCTACGAGCAGTACTTC.

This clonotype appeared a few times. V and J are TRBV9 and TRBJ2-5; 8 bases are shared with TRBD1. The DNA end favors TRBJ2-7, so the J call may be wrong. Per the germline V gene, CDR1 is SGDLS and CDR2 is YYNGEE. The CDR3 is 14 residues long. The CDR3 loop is CASSGRQGLHEQYF. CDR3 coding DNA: TGTGCCAGCAGCGGACGACAGGGGTTGCACGAGCAGTACTTC.

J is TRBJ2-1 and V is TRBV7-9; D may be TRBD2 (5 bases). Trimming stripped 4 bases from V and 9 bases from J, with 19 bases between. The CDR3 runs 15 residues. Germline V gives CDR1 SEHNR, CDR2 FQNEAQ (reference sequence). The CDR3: CASSSGDSAWGEQFF. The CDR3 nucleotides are TGTGCCAGCAGCTCTGGTGATAGCGCCTGGGGTGAGCAGTTCTTC.

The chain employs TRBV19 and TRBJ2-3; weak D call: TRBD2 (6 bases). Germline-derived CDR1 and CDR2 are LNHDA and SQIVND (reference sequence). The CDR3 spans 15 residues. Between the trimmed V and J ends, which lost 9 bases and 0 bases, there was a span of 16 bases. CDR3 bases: TGTGCCAGCAAGAGGGACTCTACAAGCACAGATACGCAGTATTTT. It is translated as CASKRDSTSTDTQYF.

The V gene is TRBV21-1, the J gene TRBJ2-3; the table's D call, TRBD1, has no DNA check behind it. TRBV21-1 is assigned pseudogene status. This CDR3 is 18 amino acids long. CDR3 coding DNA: TGTGCCAGCAACCTCCTAAACAGGGGGCCGAGGTCGGCAGATACGCAGTATTTT. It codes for CASNLLNRGPRSADTQYF.

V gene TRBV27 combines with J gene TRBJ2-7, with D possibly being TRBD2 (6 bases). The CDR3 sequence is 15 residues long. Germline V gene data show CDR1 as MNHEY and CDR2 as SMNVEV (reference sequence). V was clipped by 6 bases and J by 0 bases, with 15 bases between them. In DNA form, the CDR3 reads TGTGCCAGCAGAACCCTAGCGCCTAGCTCCTACGAGCAGTACTTC. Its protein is CASRTLAPSSYEQYF.

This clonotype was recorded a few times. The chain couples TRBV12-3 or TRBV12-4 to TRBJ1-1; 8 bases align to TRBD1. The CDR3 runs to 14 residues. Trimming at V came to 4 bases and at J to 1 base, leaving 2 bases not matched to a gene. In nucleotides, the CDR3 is TGTGCCAGCAGTTCAGGGGGCACGAACACTGAAGCTTTCTTT. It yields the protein CASSSGGTNTEAFF.

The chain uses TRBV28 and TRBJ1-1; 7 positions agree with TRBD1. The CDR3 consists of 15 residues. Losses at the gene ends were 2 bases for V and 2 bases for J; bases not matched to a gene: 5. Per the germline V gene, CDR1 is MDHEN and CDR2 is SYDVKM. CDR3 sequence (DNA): TGTGCCAGCAGTTTAGCCGGGACAGATAACACTGAAGCTTTCTTT. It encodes CASSLAGTDNTEAFF.

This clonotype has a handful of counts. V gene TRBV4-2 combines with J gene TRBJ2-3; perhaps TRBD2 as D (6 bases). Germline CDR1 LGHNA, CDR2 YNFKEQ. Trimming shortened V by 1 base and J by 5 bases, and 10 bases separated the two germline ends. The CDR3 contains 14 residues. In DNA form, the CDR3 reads TGTGCCAGCAGCCAAGGGGACTCCGTAGATACGCAGTATTTT. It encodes CASSQGDSVDTQYF.

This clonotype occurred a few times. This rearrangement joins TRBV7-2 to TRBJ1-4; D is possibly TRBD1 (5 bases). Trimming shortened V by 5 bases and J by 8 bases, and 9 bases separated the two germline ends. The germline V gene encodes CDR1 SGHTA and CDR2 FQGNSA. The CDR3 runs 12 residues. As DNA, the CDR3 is TGTGCCAGCAGCCGTGAGGGGGAAAAACTGTTTTTT. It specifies CASSREGEKLFF.